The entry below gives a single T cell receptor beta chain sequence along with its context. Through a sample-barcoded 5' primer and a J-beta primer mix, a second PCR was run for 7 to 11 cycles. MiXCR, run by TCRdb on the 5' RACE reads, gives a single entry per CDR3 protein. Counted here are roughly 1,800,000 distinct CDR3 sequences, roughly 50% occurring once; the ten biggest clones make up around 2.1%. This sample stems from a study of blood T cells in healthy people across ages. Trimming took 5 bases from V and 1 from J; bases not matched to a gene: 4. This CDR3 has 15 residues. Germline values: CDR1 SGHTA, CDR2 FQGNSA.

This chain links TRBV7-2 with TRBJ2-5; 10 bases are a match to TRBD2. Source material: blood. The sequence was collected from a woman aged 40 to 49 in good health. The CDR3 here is CASSNSGGPQETQYF. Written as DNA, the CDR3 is TGTGCCAGCAGCAATAGCGGGGGGCCCCAAGAGACCCAGTACTTC. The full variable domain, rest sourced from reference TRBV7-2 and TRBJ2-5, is GAGVSQSPSNKVTEKGKDVELRCDPISGHTALYWYRQSLGQGLEFLIYFQGNSAPDKSGLPSDRFSAERTGGSVSTLTIQRTQQEDSAVYLCASSNSGGPQETQYFGPGTRLLVL.